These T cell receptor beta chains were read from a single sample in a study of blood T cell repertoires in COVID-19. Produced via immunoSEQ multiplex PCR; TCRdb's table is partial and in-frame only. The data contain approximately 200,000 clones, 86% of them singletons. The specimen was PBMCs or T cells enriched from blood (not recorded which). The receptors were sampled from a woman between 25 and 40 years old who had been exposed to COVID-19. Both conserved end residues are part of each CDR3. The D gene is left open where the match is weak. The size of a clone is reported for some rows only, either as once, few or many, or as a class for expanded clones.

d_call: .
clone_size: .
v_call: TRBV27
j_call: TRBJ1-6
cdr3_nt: TGTGCCAGCAGTTCGGTCGATCAGGGGTCCCTCCACTTT
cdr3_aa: CASSSVDQGSLHF

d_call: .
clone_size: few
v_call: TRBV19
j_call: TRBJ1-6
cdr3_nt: TGTGCCAGTAGGGGCCAGGGGCAGGGGAATTCACCCCTCCACTTT
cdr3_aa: CASRGQGQGNSPLHF

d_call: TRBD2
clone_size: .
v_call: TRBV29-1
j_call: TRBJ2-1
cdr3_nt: TGCAGCGTTGGGCGGGGGGGCCTTGATGAGCAGTTCTTC
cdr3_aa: CSVGRGGLDEQFF

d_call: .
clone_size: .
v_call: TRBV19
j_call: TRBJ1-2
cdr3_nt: TGTGCCAGTAGTACCTACAACTATGGCTACACCTTC
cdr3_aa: CASSTYNYGYTF

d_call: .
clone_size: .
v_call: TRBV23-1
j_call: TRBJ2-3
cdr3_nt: TGCGCCAGCAGTCCGGCGGGCCACACAGATACGCAGTATTTT
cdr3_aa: CASSPAGHTDTQYF

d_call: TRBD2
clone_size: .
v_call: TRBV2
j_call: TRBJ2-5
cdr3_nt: TGTGCCAGCAGGGGACTAGCGGGGGGAACCGTAAAGGAGACCCAGTACTTC
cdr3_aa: CASRGLAGGTVKETQYF

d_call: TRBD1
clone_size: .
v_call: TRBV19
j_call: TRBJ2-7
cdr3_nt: TGTGCCAGTAGGTTGAAGGTGGGACAGACCTACGAGCAGTACTTC
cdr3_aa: CASRLKVGQTYEQYF

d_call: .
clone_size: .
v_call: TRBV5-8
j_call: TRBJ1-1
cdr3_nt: TGTGCCAGCAGTTTACAGTTCGGGGTAGGTCACACTGAAGCTTTCTTT
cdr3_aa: CASSLQFGVGHTEAFF

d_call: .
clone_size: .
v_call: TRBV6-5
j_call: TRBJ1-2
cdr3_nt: TGTGCCAGCAGACGCCGCGGAGGATATGGCTACACCTTC
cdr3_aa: CASRRRGGYGYTF

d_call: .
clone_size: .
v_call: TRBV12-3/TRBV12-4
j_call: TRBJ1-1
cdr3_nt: TGTGCCAGCAGGACGACAGGAAACACTGAAGCTTTCTTT
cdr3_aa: CASRTTGNTEAFF

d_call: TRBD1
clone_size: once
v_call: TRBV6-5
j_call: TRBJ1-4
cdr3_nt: TGTGCCAGCAGACTAACAGGGGGCTCTGAAAAACTGTTTTTT
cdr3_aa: CASRLTGGSEKLFF

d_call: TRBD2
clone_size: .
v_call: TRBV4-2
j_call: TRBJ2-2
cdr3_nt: TGTGCCAGCAGCCAAGATTGGGTAGCGGGGGGCGCTAACACCGGGGAGCTGTTTTTT
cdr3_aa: CASSQDWVAGGANTGELFF

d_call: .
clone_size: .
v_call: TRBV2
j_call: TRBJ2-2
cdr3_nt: TGTGCCACCTCATCCGACTCCGGGGAGCTGTTTTTT
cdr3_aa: CATSSDSGELFF

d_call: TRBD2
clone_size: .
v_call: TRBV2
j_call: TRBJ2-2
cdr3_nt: TGTGCCAGCAGTGAATGGGAACTAGCGGGAGAAGACGGCACCGGGGAGCTGTTTTTT
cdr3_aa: CASSEWELAGEDGTGELFF

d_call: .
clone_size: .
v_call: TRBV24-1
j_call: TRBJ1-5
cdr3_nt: TGTGCCACCAGTGATTTCGAGCAGCCCCAGCATTTT
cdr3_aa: CATSDFEQPQHF

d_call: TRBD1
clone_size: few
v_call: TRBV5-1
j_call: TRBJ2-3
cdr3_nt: TGCGCCAGCAGCTTGAGCCCCCGTCAGGGGGAAGCCACGCAGTATTTT
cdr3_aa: CASSLSPRQGEATQYF

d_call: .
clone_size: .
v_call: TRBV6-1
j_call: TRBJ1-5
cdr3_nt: TGTGCCAGCAGTGAACTTGGATCTCCAGGCCCCAATCAGCCCCAGCATTTT
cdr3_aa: CASSELGSPGPNQPQHF

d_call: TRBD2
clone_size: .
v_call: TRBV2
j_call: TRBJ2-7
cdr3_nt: TGTGCCAGCAGACCCGGGACTAGCGGGGCCAACGAGCAGTACTTC
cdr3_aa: CASRPGTSGANEQYF

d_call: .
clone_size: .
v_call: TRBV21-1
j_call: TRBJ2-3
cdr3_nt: TGTGCCAGCAGCCCCCGGGGGGCCTTAGATACGCAGTATTTT
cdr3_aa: CASSPRGALDTQYF